Each of the 21 T cell receptor beta chains below was sequenced from the same sample in a study of blood T cells in healthy people across ages. The use of a sample-barcoded 5' primer and a J-beta primer mix characterized a second PCR of roughly 7 to 11 cycles. From the 5' RACE reads, TCRdb called clonotypes with MiXCR, one entry per CDR3 protein. The sample lists some 690,000 distinct CDR3 sequences; approximately 21% were seen once. The sequenced sample consisted of blood. Receptor source: a man aged 65 to 79 in good health.

There are a few counts of this clonotype. The chain has TRBV15 and TRBJ2-5; D gene unclear. Deletions cut 0 bases from V and 1 base from J, with 6 bases between. Per the germline V gene, CDR1 is LNHNV and CDR2 is YYDKDF (reference sequence). The CDR3 runs to 14 residues. Here the CDR3 DNA reads TGTGCCACCAGCAGAGATAAGGCCCAAGAGACCCAGTACTTC. Translation: CATSRDKAQETQYF.

This clonotype came up a few times. The chain recombines TRBV27 with TRBJ1-4, with unresolved D. The CDR3 totals 15 residues. CDR1 is MNHEY and CDR2 is SMNVEV in the germline V gene (reference sequence). Trimming removed 0 bases from V and 8 bases from J, with 13 bases in between. The CDR3 sequence: CASSLSLRGGEKLFF. The CDR3 DNA follows: TGTGCCAGCAGTTTATCGCTTCGGGGAGGAGAAAAACTGTTTTTT.

The rearrangement links TRBV27 to TRBJ2-7; 9 nucleotides align to TRBD2. Trimming at V came to 4 bases and at J to 4 bases, leaving 5 bases not matched to a gene. The CDR3 sequence is 14 residues long. Germline loops: CDR1 MNHEY, CDR2 SMNVEV (reference sequence). This CDR3 is CASSSLAGPYEQYV. The CDR3 nucleotides read TGTGCCAGCAGTTCCCTAGCGGGACCTTACGAGCAGTACGTC.

This clonotype was found many times. The V call is TRBV16, the J call TRBJ2-1, with D tentatively TRBD1 (6 bases). V lost 0 bases and J lost 7, with 13 bases in between. Germline lookup yields CDR1 KGHSY and CDR2 FQNENV. This CDR3 is built from 15 residues. CDR3 nucleotide sequence: TGTGCCAGCAGCCAATCACGGCAGGGGCAAAATGAGCAGTTCTTC. This translates into CASSQSRQGQNEQFF.

The gene calls are TRBV28 and TRBJ2-5; 7 bases are a match to TRBD1. With V trimmed by 7 bases and J by 4 bases, 3 bases remained unmatched. The CDR3 covers 12 residues. Looked up from germline, CDR1 is MDHEN and CDR2 is SYDVKM. The CDR3 DNA follows: TGTGCCAGCAACAGGGGTAGAGAGACCCAGTACTTC. Translating it yields CASNRGRETQYF.

Ten or more counts support this clonotype. This rearrangement joins TRBV6-2 or TRBV6-3 to TRBJ2-4, with D tentatively TRBD1 (6 bases). The V gene lost 6 bases and the J gene lost 3 bases, with 21 bases spanning the gap. The CDR3 is made up of 17 amino acids. Germline V gives CDR1 MNHEY, CDR2 SVGEGT. The CDR3 region has the DNA TGTGCCAGCAGGGGGCTACAGGGCCCCGAGGACAAAAACATTCAGTACTTC. Translation: CASRGLQGPEDKNIQYF.

In the case of this clonotype: Relative to the germline gene, one junction end is altered; a read error may explain this. The chain recombines TRBV27 with TRBJ2-4, with TRBD1 matching 9 bases. Germline CDR1 MNHEY, CDR2 SMNVEV (reference sequence). The CDR3 sequence is 16 residues long. The CDR3 DNA sequence: TGTGCCAGCAGTCAACTATGGGACAGGGCCCAAAACATTCAGTGCTTC. Protein product: CASSQLWDRAQNIQCF.

This clonotype was seen more than once but under ten times. The chain combines TRBV20-1 with TRBJ2-3; tentative D call: TRBD2 (6 bases). V gave up 2 bases and J gave up 5 bases, with 8 bases separating them. The CDR3 is made up of 12 amino acids. The V gene's germline CDR1 is DFQATT and CDR2 SNEGSKA (reference sequence). CDR3 loop: CSARSGGDTQYF. CDR3 DNA: TGCAGTGCTAGATCCGGGGGAGATACGCAGTATTTT.

There are a few counts of this clonotype. J is TRBJ2-5 and V is TRBV20-1; D gene unclear. This CDR3 is built from 12 residues. V was pared by 4 bases and J by 0 bases, with 6 bases between. Germline-derived CDR1 and CDR2 are DFQATT and SNEGSKA (reference sequence). The CDR3, as DNA: TGCAGTGCTATTACGAACCAAGAGACCCAGTACTTC. Translated: CSAITNQETQYF.

The rearrangement links TRBV7-7 to TRBJ1-5; 12 nucleotides match TRBD1. The V gene end was trimmed by 11 bases and the J gene end by 9 bases; junction bases not matched to a gene: 11. CDR3 length: 14 residues. The germline V gene encodes CDR1 SSHAT and CDR2 FNYEAQ (reference sequence). CDR3 sequence reads: CALGGQGAARPQHF. The CDR3 coding sequence is TGTGCCCTCGGGGGACAGGGGGCCGCTCGGCCCCAGCATTTT.

V and J are TRBV20-1 and TRBJ2-3; 15 nucleotides match TRBD2. The CDR3 totals 14 residues. Germline V lookup: CDR1 DFQATT, CDR2 SNEGSKA (reference sequence). In DNA, the CDR3 is TGCAGGGGGACTAGCGGGGGGTCCACAGATACGCAGTATTTT. Protein sequence: CRGTSGGSTDTQYF.

The chain is built from TRBV12-3 or TRBV12-4 and TRBJ2-3; no definite D call. Trimming removed 3 bases at V and 4 bases at J, with 8 bases between. CDR3 size: 13 residues. The DNA of the CDR3 is TGTGCCAGCAGTTTTGGGGTCCCAGATACGCAGTATTTT. This sequence encodes CASSFGVPDTQYF.

The J gene is TRBJ2-2, the V gene TRBV2; 9 nucleotides line up with TRBD1. The length of the CDR3 is 14 residues. Losses at the gene ends were 6 bases for V and 7 bases for J; bases not matched to a gene: 6. Germline loops: CDR1 SNHLY, CDR2 FYNNEI. The CDR3 DNA is TGTGCCAGCAGGGAACAGGGGGCCGTCGGGGAGCTGTTTTTT. Its protein product is CASREQGAVGELFF.

This chain connects TRBV6-2 or TRBV6-3 to TRBJ2-1; 7 bases are shared with TRBD2. Germline V lookup: CDR1 MNHEY, CDR2 SVGEGT. After removal of 1 base from V and 8 bases from J, the junction contained 8 bases not matched to a gene. The CDR3 totals 15 residues. The CDR3 sequence: CASSYWREKADEQFF. CDR3 DNA sequence: TGTGCCAGCAGTTACTGGCGGGAGAAGGCCGATGAGCAGTTCTTC.

The J gene is TRBJ2-4, the V gene TRBV28; no firm D call. With 5 bases removed from V and 1 base from J, the gap between germline ends came to 12 bases. Germline-derived CDR1 and CDR2 are MDHEN and SYDVKM. The CDR3 is 15 residues long. CDR3 nucleotide sequence: TGTGCCAGCAGTCTTCCGATGGGTGCCAAAAACATTCAGTACTTC. It translates to CASSLPMGAKNIQYF.

This clonotype has more than one count but fewer than ten. The chain couples TRBV20-1 to TRBJ2-5, with TRBD2 identical over 9 bases. Germline V gene data show CDR1 as DFQATT and CDR2 as SNEGSKA (reference sequence). The CDR3 runs to 14 residues. The CDR3 DNA follows: TGCAGCCCGGGGGTAGCGGGAGAGGGTGAGACCCAGTACTTC. This codes for CSPGVAGEGETQYF.

This clonotype was counted ten times or more. V usage is TRBV14 and J usage is TRBJ1-1; unclear D gene. Germline V lookup: CDR1 SGHDN, CDR2 FVKESK. The CDR3 runs to 15 residues. Trimming shortened V by 4 bases and J by 2 bases, and 14 bases separated the two germline ends. In nucleotides, the CDR3 is TGTGCCAGCAGCCCCCGGGTCGGACCCAACACTGAAGCTTTCTTT. It yields the protein CASSPRVGPNTEAFF.

The DNA of the CDR3 is TGTGCCAGCAGCCAAGCCCTGGCCAGCTTAGCCAAAAACATTCAGTACTTC. This encodes CASSQALASLAKNIQYF. This rearrangement joins TRBV3-1 to TRBJ2-4, with D unclear. V shed 1 base and J shed 0 bases, with 13 bases lying between them. The germline V gene encodes CDR1 LGHDT and CDR2 YNNKEL (reference sequence). CDR3 size: 17 residues.

This clonotype occurred many times. V is TRBV6-6 and J is TRBJ1-2; possible D gene TRBD1, 5 bases. Trimming stripped 5 bases from V and 8 bases from J, with 9 bases between. The CDR3 is made up of 11 amino acids. Germline V gene sequence: CDR1 MNHNY, CDR2 SVGAGI (reference sequence). CDR3 residues: CASSQGGGYTF. In nucleotides, the CDR3 is TGTGCCAGCAGTCAGGGAGGCGGCTACACCTTC.

This clonotype has ten or more counts. An end of the junction differs from the germline gene, which may be a read error. The J gene is TRBJ2-6, the V gene TRBV5-1; D ambiguous. CDR3 length equals 15 residues. Germline-derived CDR1 and CDR2 are SGHRS and YFSETQ. This CDR3 reads CASSLRVSGANVLTF. The CDR3 region has the DNA TGTGCCAGCAGCTTACGGGTCTCTGGGGCCAACGTCCTGACTTTC. The variable domain in full, completed from reference TRBV5-1 and TRBJ2-6, reads KAGVTQTPRYLIKTRGQQVTLSCSPISGHRSVSWYQQTPGQGLQFLFEYFSETQRNKGNFPGRFSGRQFSNSRSEMNVSTLELGDSALYLCASSLRVSGANVLTFGAGSRLTVL.

The table lists this clonotype with a few counts. The chain couples TRBV7-6 to TRBJ1-1, with no clear D. Trimming removed 2 bases at V and 6 bases at J, with 16 bases between. Looked up from germline, CDR1 is SGHVS and CDR2 is FNYEAQ. The CDR3 contains 15 residues. In nucleotides, the CDR3 is TGTGCCAGCAGCTTAAAGCTGGGATCAAATCCTGAAGCTTTCTTT. Protein sequence: CASSLKLGSNPEAFF.